This TCR beta chain was sequenced for a study of breast tumors, draining lymph nodes, adjacent tissues. TCRdb analysed the multiplex PCR reads with MiXCR anew, one entry per CDR3 protein. The sample has about 180,000 distinct CDR3 sequences, approximately 33% seen once. Samples came from axillary lymph nodes draining the breast cancer. There are a few counts of this clonotype. The clonotype comes from a female donor with breast cancer. Some clones in this sample may be carry-over from other donors' samples. Sequenced input: axillary lymph node tissue.

This chain's CDR3 is CASRRNYGYTF. CDR3 bases: TGTGCTAGTCGCCGGAACTATGGCTACACCTTC. The chain links TRBV12-5 to TRBJ1-2, with unresolved D. The CDR3 length is 11 residues. Trimming cost V 8 bases and J 2 bases, with 6 bases left between them. Germline CDR1 reads LGHNT; CDR2 reads FRNRAP.